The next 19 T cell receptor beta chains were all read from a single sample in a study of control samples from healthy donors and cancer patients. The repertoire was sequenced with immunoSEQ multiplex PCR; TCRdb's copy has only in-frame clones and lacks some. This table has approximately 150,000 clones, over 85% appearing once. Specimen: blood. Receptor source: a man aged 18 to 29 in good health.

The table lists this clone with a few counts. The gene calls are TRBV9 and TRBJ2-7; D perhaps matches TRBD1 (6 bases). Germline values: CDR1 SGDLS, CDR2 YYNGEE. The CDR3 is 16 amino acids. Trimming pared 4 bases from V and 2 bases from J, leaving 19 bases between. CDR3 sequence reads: CASSPTGTPDPYEQYF. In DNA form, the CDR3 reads TGTGCCAGCAGCCCAACCGGGACACCTGATCCCTACGAGCAGTACTTC.

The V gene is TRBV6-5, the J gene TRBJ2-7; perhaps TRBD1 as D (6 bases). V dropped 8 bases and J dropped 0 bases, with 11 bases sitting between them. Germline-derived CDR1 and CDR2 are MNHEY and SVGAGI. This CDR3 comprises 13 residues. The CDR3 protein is CASDRDISYEQYF. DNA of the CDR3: TGTGCCAGCGACCGGGACATCTCCTACGAGCAGTACTTC.

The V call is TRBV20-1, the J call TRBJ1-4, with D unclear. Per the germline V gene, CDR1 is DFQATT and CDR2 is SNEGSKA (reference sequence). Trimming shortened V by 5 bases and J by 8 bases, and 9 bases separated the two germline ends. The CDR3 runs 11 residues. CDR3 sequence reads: CSARGREKLFF. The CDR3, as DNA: TGCAGTGCTCGAGGCAGGGAAAAACTGTTTTTT.

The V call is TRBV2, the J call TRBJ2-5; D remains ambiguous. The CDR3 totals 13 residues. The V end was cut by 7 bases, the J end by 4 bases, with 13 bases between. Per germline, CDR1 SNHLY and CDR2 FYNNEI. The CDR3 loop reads CASTSESLETQYF. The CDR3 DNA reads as TGTGCCAGCACTTCGGAAAGCTTAGAGACCCAGTACTTC. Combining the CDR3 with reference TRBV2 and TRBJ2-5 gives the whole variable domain EPEVTQTPSHQVTQMGQEVILRCVPISNHLYFYWYRQILGQKVEFLVSFYNNEISEKSEIFDDQFSVERPDGSNFTLKIRSTKLEDSAMYFCASTSESLETQYFGPGTRLLVL.

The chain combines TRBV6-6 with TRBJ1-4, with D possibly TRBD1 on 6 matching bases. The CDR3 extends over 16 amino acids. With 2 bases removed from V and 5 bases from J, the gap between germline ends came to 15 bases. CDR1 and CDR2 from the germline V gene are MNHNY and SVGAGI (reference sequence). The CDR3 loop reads CASSYRGRDPNEKLFF. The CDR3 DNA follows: TGTGCCAGCAGTTACAGGGGGAGGGATCCGAATGAAAAACTGTTTTTT.

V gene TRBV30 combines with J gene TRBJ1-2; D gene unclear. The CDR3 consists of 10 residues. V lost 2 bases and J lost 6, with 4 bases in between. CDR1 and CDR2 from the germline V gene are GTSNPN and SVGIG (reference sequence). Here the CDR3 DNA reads TGTGCCTGGAGTAATAATGGCTACACCTTC. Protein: CAWSNNGYTF.

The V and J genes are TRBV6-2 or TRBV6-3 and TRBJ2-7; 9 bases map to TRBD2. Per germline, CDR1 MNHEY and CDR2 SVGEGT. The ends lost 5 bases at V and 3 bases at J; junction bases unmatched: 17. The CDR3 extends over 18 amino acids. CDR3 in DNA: TGTGCCAGCAGTCCCCTGATGGCCCTAGCGGGATATGGCTACGAGCAGTACTTC. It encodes CASSPLMALAGYGYEQYF.

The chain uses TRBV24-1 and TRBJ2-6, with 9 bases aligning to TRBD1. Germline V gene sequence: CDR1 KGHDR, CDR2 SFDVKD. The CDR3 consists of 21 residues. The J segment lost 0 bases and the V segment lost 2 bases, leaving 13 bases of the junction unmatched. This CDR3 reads CATSDSRFGTGISSGANVLTF. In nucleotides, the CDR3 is TGTGCCACCAGTGATTCCAGGTTCGGGACAGGGATTTCCTCTGGGGCCAACGTCCTGACTTTC.

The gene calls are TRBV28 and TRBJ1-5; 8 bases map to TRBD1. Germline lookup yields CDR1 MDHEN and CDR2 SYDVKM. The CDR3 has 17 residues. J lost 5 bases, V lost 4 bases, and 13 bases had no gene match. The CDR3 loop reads CASSSTLAKQGDQPQHF. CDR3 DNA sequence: TGTGCCAGCAGTTCGACCCTGGCGAAACAGGGGGATCAGCCCCAGCATTTT.

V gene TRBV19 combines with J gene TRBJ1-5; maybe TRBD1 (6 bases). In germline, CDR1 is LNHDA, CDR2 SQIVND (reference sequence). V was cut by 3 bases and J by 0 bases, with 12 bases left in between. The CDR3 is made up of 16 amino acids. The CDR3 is CASSIWGQNSNQPQHF. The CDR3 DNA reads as TGTGCCAGTAGTATCTGGGGGCAGAATAGCAATCAGCCCCAGCATTTT.

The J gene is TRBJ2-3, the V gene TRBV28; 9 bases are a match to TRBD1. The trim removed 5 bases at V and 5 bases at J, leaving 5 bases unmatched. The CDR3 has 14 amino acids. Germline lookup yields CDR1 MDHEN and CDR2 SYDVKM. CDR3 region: CASSPRTGEDTQYF. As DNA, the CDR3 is TGTGCCAGCAGTCCCCGGACAGGGGAAGATACGCAGTATTTT.

In nucleotides, the CDR3 is TGTGCCAGCAGTTACGGAGTTATAGAAGCTTTCTTT. Its translation is CASSYGVIEAFF. The chain employs TRBV6-6 and TRBJ1-1; D is unclear. The germline gives CDR1 MNHNY, CDR2 SVGAGI (reference sequence). Trimming left V 2 bases short and J 8 bases short, with 9 bases between. CDR3 size: 12 residues.

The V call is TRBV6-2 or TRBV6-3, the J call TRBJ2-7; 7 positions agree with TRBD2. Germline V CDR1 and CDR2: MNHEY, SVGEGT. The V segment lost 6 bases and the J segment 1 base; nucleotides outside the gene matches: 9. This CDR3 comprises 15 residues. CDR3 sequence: CASSLSPSGSYEQYF. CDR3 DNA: TGTGCCAGCAGCCTCAGCCCTAGCGGTTCCTACGAGCAGTACTTC.

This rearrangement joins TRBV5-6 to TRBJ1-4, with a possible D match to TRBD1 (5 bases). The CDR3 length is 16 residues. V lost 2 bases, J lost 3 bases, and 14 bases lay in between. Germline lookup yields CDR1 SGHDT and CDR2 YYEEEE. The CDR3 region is CASSFRDRHANEKLFF. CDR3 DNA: TGTGCCAGCAGCTTTCGGGACCGCCACGCTAATGAAAAACTGTTTTTT. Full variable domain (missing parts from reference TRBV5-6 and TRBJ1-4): DAGVTQSPTHLIKTRGQQVTLRCSPKSGHDTVSWYQQALGQGPQFIFQYYEEEERQRGNFPDRFSGHQFPNYSSELNVNALLLGDSALYLCASSFRDRHANEKLFFGSGTQLSVL.

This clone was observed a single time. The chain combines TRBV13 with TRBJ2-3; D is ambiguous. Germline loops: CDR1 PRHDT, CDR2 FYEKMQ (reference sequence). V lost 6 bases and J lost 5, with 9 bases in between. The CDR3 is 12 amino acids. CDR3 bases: TGTGCCAGCAGGCACGGTAAAGATACGCAGTATTTT. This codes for CASRHGKDTQYF.

The CDR3 loop is CASSLRLDQPQHF. The DNA for the CDR3 is TGTGCCAGTAGTTTGAGGTTGGATCAGCCCCAGCATTTT. The genes are TRBV19 and TRBJ1-5; D uncertain. V lost 5 bases to trimming and J lost 5 bases, with 10 bases between them. The CDR3 has 13 residues. Germline values: CDR1 LNHDA, CDR2 SQIVND (reference sequence).

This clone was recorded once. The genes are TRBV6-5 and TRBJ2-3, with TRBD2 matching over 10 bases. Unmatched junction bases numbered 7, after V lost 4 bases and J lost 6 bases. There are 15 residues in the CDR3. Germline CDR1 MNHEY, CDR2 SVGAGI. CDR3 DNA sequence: TGTGCCAGCAGTTCTAGCGGGAGCTCCGGGGATACGCAGTATTTT. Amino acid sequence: CASSSSGSSGDTQYF.

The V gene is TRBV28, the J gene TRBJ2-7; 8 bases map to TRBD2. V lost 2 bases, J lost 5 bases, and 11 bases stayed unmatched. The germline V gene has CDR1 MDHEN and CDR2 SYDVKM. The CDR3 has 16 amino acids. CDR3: CASSLTSGASLDEQYF. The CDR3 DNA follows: TGTGCCAGCAGTTTAACTAGCGGAGCCTCCCTGGACGAGCAGTACTTC.

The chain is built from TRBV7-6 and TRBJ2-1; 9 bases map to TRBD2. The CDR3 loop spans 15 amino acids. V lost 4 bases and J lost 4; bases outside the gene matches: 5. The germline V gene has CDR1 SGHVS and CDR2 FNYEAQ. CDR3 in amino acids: CASSYGGRGYNEQFF. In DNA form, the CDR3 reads TGTGCCAGCAGCTATGGCGGGAGGGGTTACAATGAGCAGTTCTTC.